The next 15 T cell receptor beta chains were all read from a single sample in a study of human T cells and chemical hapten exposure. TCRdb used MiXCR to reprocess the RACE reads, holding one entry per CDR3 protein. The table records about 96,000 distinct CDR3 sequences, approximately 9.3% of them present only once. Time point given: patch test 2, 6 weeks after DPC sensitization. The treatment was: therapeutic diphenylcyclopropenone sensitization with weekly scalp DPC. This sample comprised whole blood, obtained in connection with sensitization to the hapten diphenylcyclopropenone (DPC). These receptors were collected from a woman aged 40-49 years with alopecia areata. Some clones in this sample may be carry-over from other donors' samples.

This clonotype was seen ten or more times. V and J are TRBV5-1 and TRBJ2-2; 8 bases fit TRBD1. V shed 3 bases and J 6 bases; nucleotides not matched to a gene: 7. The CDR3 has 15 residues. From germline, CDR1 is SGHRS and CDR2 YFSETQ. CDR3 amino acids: CASSYDRGGSGELFF. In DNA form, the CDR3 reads TGCGCCAGCAGCTATGACAGGGGTGGTTCCGGGGAGCTGTTTTTT.

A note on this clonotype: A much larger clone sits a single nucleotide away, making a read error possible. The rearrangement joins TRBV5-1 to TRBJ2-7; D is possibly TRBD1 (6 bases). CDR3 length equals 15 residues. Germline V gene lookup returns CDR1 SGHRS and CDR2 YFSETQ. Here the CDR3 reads CASSLGQGLSYEQNF. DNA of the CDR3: TGCGCCAGCAGCTTGGGGCAGGGGCTATCCTACGAGCAGAACTTC.

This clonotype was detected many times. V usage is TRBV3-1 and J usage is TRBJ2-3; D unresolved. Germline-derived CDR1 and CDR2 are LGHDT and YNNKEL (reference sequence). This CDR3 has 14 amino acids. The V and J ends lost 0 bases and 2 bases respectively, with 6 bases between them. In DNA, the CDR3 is TGTGCCAGCAGCCAAGAAGGGTCCACAGATACGCAGTATTTT. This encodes CASSQEGSTDTQYF.

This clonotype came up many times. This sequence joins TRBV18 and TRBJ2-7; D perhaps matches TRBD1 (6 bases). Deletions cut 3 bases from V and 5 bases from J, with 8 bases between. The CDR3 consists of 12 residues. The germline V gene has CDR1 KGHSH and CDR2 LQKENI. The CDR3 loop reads CASSPDRNEQYF. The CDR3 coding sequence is TGTGCCAGCTCACCCGACAGGAACGAGCAGTACTTC.

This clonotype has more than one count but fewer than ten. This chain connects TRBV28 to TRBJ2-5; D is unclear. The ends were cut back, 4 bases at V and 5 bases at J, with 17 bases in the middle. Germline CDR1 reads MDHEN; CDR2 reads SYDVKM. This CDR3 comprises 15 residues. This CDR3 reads CASSSIKGGMETQYF. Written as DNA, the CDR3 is TGTGCCAGCAGTTCTATAAAGGGCGGCATGGAGACCCAGTACTTC.

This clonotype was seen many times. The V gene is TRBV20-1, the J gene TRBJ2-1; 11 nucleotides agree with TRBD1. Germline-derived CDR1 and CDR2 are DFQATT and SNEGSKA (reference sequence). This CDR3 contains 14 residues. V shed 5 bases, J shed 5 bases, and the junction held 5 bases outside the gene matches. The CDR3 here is CSAHGTGGHNEQFF. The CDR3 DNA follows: TGCAGTGCTCACGGGACAGGGGGTCACAATGAGCAGTTCTTC.

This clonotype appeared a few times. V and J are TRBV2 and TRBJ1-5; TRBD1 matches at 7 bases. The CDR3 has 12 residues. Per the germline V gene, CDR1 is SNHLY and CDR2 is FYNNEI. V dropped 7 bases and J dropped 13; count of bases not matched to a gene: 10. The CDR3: CASTTGTVIQHF. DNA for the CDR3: TGTGCCAGCACCACAGGGACAGTCATACAGCATTTT.

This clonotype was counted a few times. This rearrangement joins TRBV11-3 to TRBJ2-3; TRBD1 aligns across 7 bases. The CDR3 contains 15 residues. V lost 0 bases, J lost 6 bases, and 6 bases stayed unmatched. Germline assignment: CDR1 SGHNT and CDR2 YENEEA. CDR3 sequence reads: CASSLDGQAEDTQYF. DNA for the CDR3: TGTGCCAGCAGCTTAGACGGACAGGCTGAGGATACGCAGTATTTT.

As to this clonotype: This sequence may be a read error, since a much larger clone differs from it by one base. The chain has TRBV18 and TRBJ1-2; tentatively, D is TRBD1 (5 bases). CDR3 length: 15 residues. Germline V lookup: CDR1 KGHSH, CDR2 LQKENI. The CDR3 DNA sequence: TGTGCCATCTCACCCGCAGGGAGGGCCAACTATGGCTACACCTTC. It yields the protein CAISPAGRANYGYTF.

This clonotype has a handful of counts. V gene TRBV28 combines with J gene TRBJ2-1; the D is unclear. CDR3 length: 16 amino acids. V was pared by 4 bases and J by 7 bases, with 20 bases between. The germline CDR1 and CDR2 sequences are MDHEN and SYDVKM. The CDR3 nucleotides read TGTGCCAGCAGTTCGCCCCCCGTCCAACCCAAGAATGAGCAGTTCTTC. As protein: CASSSPPVQPKNEQFF. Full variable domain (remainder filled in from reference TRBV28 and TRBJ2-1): DVKVTQSSRYLVKRTGEKVFLECVQDMDHENMFWYRQDPGLGLRLIYFSYDVKMKEKGDIPEGYSVSREKKERFSLILESASTNQTSMYLCASSSPPVQPKNEQFFGPGTRLTVL.

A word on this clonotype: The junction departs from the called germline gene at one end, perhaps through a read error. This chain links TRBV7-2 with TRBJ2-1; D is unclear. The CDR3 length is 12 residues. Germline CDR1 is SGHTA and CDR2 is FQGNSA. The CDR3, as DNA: TGTGCCAGCAGCCCCCTGACCGCGACCCCGGTCTTC. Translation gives CASSPLTATPVF.

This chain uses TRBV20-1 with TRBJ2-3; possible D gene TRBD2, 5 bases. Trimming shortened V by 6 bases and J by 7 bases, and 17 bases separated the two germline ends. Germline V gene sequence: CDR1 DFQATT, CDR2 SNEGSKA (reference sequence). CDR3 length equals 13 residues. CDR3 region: CSATRTAPYTQYF. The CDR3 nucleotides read TGCAGTGCCACCCGGACTGCTCCATATACGCAGTATTTT.

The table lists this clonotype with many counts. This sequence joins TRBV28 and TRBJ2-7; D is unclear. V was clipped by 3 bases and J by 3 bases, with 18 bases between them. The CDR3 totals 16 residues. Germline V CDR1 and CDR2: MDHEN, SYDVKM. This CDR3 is CASSFEDSWRRYEQYF. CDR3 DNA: TGTGCCAGCAGTTTTGAGGATTCATGGCGCCGCTACGAGCAGTACTTC. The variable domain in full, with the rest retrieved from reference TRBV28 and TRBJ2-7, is DVKVTQSSRYLVKRTGEKVFLECVQDMDHENMFWYRQDPGLGLRLIYFSYDVKMKEKGDIPEGYSVSREKKERFSLILESASTNQTSMYLCASSFEDSWRRYEQYFGPGTRLTVT.

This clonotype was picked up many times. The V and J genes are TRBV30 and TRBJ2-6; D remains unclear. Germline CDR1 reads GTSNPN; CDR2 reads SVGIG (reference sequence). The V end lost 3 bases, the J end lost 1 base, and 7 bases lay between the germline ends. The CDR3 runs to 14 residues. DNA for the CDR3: TGTGCCTGGAGCCAAGAATCTGGGGCCAACGTCCTGACTTTC. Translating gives CAWSQESGANVLTF.

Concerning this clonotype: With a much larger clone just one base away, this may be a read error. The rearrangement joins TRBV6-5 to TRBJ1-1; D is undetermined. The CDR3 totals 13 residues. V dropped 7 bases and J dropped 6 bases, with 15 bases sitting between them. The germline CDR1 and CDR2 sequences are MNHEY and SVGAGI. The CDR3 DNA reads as TGTGCCAGCACCCCGAAGGTTTACGCTGAAGCTTTCTTT. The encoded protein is CASTPKVYAEAFF.